The T cell receptor (beta chain) described here comes from a study of cytomegalovirus exposure and HLA in healthy donors. Across the study: A prior analysis found roughly 100 million unique TCR beta sequences from about 179 million T cells.

With 60 Vbeta and 13 Jbeta primers, the PCR was carried out. Per the study methods: Later analysis identified 88 million or so unique TCR beta chains, approximately 10 million shared. Assay used: immunoSEQ multiplex PCR; TCRdb lists only in-frame clones, some missing. The DNA gave D and trimming, while V, J and clone size come from that table. The sample consists of around 80,000 clones, about four fifths of them appearing once. Concerning this clone: The antigen is not known.

The study's findings and limits: TCR beta sequences reportedly predicted the HLA-A and HLA-B alleles of most subjects accurately. Indistinguishability led to the exclusion of some V segments, TRBV6-2 and TRBV6-3 included.

V lost 7 bases, J lost 3 bases, and 9 bases lay in between. Germline lookup yields CDR1 LNHDA and CDR2 SQIVND (reference sequence). The CDR3 sequence is 12 residues long. The chain recombines TRBV19 with TRBJ1-2, with D tentatively TRBD1 (5 bases). The sequence was obtained from a man between 18 and 29 years old in good health and CMV-seropositive. Specimen: PBMCs. CDR3 sequence: CASNVGDYGYTF. CDR3 DNA: TGTGCCAGTAATGTAGGGGACTATGGCTACACCTTC.